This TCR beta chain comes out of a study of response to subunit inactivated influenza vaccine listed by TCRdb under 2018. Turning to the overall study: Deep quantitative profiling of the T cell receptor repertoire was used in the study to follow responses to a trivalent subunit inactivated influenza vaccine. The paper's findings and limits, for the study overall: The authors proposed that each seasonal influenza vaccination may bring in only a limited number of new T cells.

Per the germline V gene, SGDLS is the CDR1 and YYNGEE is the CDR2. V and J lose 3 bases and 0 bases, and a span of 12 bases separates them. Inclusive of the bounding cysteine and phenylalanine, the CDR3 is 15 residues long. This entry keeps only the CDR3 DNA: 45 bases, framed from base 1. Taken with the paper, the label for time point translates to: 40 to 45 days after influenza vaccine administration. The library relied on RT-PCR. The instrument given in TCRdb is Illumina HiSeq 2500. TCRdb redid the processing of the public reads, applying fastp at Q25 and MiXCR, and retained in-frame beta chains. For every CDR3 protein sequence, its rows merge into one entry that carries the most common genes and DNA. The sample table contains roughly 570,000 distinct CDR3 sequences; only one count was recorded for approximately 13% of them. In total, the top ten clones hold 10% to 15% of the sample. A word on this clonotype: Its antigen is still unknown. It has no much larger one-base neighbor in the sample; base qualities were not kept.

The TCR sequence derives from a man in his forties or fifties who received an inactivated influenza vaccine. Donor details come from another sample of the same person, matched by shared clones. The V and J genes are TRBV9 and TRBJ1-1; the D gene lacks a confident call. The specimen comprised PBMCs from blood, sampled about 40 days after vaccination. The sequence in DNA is TGTGCCAGCAGCGCCGACGTAAAGATGAACACTGAAGCTTTCTTT. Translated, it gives CASSADVKMNTEAFF.